The T cell receptor (beta chain) described here comes from a study of blood T cell repertoires in COVID-19. On the study more broadly: Donors in the United States, Italy and Spain gave samples during acute or convalescent COVID-19.

Sequenced by immunoSEQ multiplex PCR; TCRdb stores in-frame clones only, minus some. The sample carries 250,000 to 350,000 clones, around 84% recorded once. The CDR3 spans 15 residues. Germline CDR1 and CDR2: SGHVS and FQNEAQ. Trimming removed 3 bases from V and 6 bases from J, with 15 bases in between. This sequence was found in a human donor with COVID-19, enrolled during active disease. The donor label of this sample is uncertain. Sequencing used peripheral blood. The genes are TRBV7-8 and TRBJ2-4; possibly TRBD2 for D (5 bases). The CDR3 DNA reads TGTGCCAGCAGCTTCGGGATCAGAAGCGCAAACATTCAGTACTTC. Amino acid sequence: CASSFGIRSANIQYF.